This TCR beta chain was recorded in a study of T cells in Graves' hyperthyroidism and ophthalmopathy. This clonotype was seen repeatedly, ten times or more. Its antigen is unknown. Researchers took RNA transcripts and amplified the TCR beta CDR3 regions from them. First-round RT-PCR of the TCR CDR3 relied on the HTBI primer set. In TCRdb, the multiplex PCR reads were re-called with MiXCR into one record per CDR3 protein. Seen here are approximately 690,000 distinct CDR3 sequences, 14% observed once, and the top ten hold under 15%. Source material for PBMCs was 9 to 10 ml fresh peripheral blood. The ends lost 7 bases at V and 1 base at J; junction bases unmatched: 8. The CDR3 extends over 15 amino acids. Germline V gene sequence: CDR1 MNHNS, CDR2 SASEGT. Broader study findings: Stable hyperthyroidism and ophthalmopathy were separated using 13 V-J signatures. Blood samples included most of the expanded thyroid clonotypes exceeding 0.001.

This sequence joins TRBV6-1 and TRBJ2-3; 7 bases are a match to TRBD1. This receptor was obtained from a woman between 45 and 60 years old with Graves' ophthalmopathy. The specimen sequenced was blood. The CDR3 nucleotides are TGTGCCAGCACCAAACAGGGGAAGGGCACAGATACGCAGTATTTT. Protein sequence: CASTKQGKGTDTQYF.